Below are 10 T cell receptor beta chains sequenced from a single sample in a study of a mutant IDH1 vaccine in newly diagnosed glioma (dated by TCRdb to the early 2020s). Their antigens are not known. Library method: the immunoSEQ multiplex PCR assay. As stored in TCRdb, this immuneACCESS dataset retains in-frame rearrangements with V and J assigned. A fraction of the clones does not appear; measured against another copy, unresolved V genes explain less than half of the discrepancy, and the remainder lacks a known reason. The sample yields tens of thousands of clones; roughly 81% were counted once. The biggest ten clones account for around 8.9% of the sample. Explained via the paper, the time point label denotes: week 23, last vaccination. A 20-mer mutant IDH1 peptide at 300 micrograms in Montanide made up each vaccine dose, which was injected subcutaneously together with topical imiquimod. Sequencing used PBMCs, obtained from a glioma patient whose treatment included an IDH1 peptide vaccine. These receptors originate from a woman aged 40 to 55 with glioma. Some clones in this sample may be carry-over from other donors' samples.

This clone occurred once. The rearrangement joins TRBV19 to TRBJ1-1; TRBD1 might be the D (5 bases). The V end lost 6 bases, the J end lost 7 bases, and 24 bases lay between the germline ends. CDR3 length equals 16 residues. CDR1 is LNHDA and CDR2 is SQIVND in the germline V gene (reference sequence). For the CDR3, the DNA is TGTGCCAGTAGGTTCAAGGTAATTAGGGGTGGGAATGAAGCTTTCTTT. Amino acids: CASRFKVIRGGNEAFF.

The CDR3 DNA sequence: TGTGCCAGCAGTGTGGATTCACCAGCGACCTACGAGCAGTACTTC. Translated: CASSVDSPATYEQYF. The V call is TRBV25-1, the J call TRBJ2-7; no reliable D call. The germline CDR1 and CDR2 sequences are MGHDK and SYGVNS. The germline V and J ends were trimmed by 4 bases and 2 bases, with 15 bases remaining between them. The CDR3 loop spans 15 amino acids.

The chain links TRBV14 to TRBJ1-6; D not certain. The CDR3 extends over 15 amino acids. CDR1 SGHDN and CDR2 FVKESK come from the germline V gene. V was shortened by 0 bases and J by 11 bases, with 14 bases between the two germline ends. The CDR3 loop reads CASSQDPAGAAPLHF. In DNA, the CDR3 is TGTGCCAGCAGCCAAGACCCGGCGGGTGCGGCACCCCTCCACTTT.

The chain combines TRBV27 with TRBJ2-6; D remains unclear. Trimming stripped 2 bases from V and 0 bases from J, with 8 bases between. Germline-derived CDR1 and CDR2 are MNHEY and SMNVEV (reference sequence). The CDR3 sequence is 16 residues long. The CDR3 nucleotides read TGTGCCAGCAGTTTAATAAGTGTCTCTGGGGCCAACGTCCTGACTTTC. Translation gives CASSLISVSGANVLTF.

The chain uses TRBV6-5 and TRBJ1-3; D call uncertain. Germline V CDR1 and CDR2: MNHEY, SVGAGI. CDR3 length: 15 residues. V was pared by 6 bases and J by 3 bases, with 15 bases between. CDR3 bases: TGTGCCAGCAGCTCTACATGGGCTGGTGGAAACACCATATATTTT. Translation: CASSSTWAGGNTIYF.

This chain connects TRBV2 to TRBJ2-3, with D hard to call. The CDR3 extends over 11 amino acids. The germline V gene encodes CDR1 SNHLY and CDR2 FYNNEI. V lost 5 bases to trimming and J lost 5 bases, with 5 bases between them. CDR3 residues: CASSFQDTQYF. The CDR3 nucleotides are TGTGCCAGCAGTTTTCAAGATACGCAGTATTTT.

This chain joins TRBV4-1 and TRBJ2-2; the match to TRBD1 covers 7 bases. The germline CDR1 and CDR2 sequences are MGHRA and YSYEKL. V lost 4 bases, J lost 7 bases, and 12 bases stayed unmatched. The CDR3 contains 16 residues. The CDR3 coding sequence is TGCGCCAGCAGCCTCGATGACAGGGTTTACATCGGGGAGCTGTTTTTT. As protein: CASSLDDRVYIGELFF.

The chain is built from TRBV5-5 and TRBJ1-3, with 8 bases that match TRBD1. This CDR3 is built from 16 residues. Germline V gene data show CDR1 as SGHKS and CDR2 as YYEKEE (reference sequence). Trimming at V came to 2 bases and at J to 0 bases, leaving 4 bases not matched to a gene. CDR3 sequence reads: CASSFSQGASGNTIYF. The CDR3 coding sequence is TGTGCCAGCAGCTTTAGTCAGGGGGCCTCTGGAAACACCATATATTTT.

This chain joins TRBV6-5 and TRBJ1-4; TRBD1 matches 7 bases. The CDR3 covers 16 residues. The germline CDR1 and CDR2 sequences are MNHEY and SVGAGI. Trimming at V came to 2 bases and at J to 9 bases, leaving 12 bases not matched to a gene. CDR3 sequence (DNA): TGTGCCAGCAGTTACGTCCCGACAGGGTTGGTGAAAAAACTGTTTTTT. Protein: CASSYVPTGLVKKLFF.

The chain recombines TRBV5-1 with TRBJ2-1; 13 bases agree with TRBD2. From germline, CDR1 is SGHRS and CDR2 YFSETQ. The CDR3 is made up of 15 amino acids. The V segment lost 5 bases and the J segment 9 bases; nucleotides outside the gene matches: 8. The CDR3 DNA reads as TGCGCCAGCAGATCACTAGCGGGGGGGCCTCGTGAGCAGTTCTTC. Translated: CASRSLAGGPREQFF.